This TCR beta chain comes out of a study of T cells in Graves' hyperthyroidism and ophthalmopathy. TCR beta CDR3 region amplification was performed from RNA transcripts. The HTBI primer set served for first-round RT-PCR of the TCR CDR3. Each CDR3 protein is one row after TCRdb ran MiXCR on the multiplex PCR reads. The data show about 290,000 distinct CDR3 sequences, roughly an eighth seen once. Between the trimmed V and J ends, which lost 5 bases and 0 bases, there was a span of 8 bases. Per germline, CDR1 SQVTM and CDR2 ANQGSEA. This CDR3 has 12 amino acids. This clonotype was observed at least ten times.

The sequenced sample consisted of blood. This clonotype was obtained from a woman between 40 and 55 years old with Graves' hyperthyroidism. The chain has TRBV29-1 and TRBJ2-7, with D possibly matching TRBD1 (6 bases). Here the CDR3 DNA reads TGCAGCGTTCTGGACAGCTCCTACGAGCAGTACTTC. Its translation: CSVLDSSYEQYF.